This TCR beta chain was observed in a study of vaccination and CD4 T cells after COVID-19. Study background: Cells were stimulated with overlapping spike peptides from SARS-CoV-2, HCoV-NL63, HCoV-OC43 and HCoV-229E.

The CDR3 covers 16 residues. With 2 bases clipped from V and 3 bases from J, the junction kept 10 bases outside the gene matches. Germline CDR1 and CDR2: DFQATT and SNEGSKA (reference sequence). This clonotype was recorded a few times. Its antigen is unidentified. Sequencing of cultured CD4+ T cell DNA used the Oncomine TCR Beta short-read assay. The authors extracted genomic DNA from cultured CD4+ T cells. TCRdb passed the PCR reads through MiXCR, listing each CDR3 protein once. The repertoire holds over 6,000 distinct CDR3 sequences, with 60% to 80% as singletons. The treatment here: roughly 11-day PBMC culture with coronavirus spike peptide pools or control peptides (ViraFEST assay). According to the study, CD4+ T cells from the unexposed donor were gathered ahead of the COVID-19 pandemic (2011-2018).

The rearrangement joins TRBV20-1 to TRBJ2-3; TRBD1 matches 8 bases. The TCR comes from a human donor in good health. Specimen: CD4+ T cells from blood, cultured in vitro. The CDR3 is CSARSFGQGATDTQYF. CDR3 sequence (DNA): TGCAGTGCTAGAAGCTTCGGGCAGGGGGCTACAGATACGCAGTATTTT.